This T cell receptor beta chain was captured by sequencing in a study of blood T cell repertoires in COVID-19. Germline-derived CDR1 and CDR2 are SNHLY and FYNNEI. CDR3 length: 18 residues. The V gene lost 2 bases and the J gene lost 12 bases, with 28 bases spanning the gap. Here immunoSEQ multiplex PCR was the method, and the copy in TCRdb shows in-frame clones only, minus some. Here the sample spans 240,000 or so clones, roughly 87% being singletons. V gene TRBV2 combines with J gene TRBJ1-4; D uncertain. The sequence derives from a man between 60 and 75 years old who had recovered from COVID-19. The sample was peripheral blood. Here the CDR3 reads CASSEFLRTPTSRRELFF. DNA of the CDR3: TGTGCCAGCAGTGAATTCCTCCGGACCCCCACTTCAAGGAGGGAACTGTTTTTT. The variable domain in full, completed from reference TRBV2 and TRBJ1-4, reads EPEVTQTPSHQVTQMGQEVILRCVPISNHLYFYWYRQILGQKVEFLVSFYNNEISEKSEIFDDQFSVERPDGSNFTLKIRSTKLEDSAMYFCASSEFLRTPTSRRELFFGSGTQLSVL.